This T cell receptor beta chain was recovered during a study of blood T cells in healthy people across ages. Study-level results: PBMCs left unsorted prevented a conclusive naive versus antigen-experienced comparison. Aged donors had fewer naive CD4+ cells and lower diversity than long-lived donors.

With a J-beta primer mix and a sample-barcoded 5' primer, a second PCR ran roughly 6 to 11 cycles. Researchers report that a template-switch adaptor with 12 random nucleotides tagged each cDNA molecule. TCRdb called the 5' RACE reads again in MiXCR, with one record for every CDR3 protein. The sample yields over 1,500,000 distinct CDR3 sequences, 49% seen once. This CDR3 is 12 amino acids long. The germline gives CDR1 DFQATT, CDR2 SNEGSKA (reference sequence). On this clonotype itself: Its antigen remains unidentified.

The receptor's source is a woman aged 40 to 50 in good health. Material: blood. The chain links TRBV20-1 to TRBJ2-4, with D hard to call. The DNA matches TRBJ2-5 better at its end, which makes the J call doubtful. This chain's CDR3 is CSRHPAEETQYF. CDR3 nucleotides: TGCAGTAGACATCCGGCTGAAGAGACCCAGTACTTC.